This paragraph reports one T cell receptor (beta chain). The record originates from a study of shared clonotypes between healthy human individuals. Overall study: The study drew on a couple of women and a few men aged 18 to 49 as donors.

CDR1 is ENHRY, CDR2 SYGVKD, per germline. This CDR3 is built from 17 residues. The V gene end was trimmed by 2 bases and the J gene end by 3 bases; junction bases not matched to a gene: 11. Sequencing was performed with immunoSEQ multiplex PCR; in TCRdb, only in-frame clones are kept and a portion is missing. The sample carries roughly 660,000 clones, around 90% recorded once. The sample was memory CD8+ T cells from PBMCs. The subset is: CD45RO+ cells pooled with CCR7-negative TemRA cells. This TCR was recovered from a young man in good health. Some clones in this sample may be carry-over from other donors' samples. The V call is TRBV10-3, the J call TRBJ2-7, with 9 positions matching TRBD2. The CDR3 spells CAISEPDSAGGLYEQYF. The CDR3 nucleotides read TGTGCCATCAGTGAGCCCGACTCAGCGGGAGGACTCTACGAGCAGTACTTC.